Following are 24 T cell receptor beta chains from one sample sequenced in a study of blood T cell repertoires in COVID-19. Assay: immunoSEQ multiplex PCR; the TCRdb copy retains only in-frame clones and omits some. Among 310,000 or so clones listed, about 86% were seen once. Sequencing was done on a sample of peripheral blood. These receptors were collected from a woman between 45 and 65 years old with acute or convalescent COVID-19.

This chain joins TRBV27 and TRBJ2-2; the match to TRBD1 covers 8 bases. From germline, CDR1 is MNHEY and CDR2 SMNVEV (reference sequence). The V and J ends lost 5 bases and 7 bases, in that order; junction bases with no gene match: 3. This CDR3 has 13 amino acids. The CDR3 DNA reads TGTGCCAGCAGTACACAGGGGGACGGGGAGCTGTTTTTT. Its protein is CASSTQGDGELFF.

CDR3 DNA sequence: TGTGCCAGCAGTCTAGATACAGGGACCGATACGCAGTATTTT. It encodes CASSLDTGTDTQYF. The J gene is TRBJ2-3, the V gene TRBV7-9; TRBD1 is a possible D gene (6 bases). Looked up from germline, CDR1 is SEHNR and CDR2 is FQNEAQ (reference sequence). The CDR3 consists of 14 residues. V was clipped by 6 bases and J by 6 bases, with 16 bases between them.

V is TRBV4-1 and J is TRBJ2-6; D is possibly TRBD1 (5 bases). The germline V and J ends were trimmed by 1 base and 2 bases, with 15 bases remaining between them. The CDR3 runs to 18 residues. Germline V CDR1 and CDR2: MGHRA, YSYEKL. CDR3 in amino acids: CASSQGKQKGTGANVLTF. The CDR3 DNA follows: TGCGCCAGCAGCCAAGGAAAGCAAAAGGGGACTGGGGCCAACGTCCTGACTTTC.

This chain connects TRBV15 to TRBJ1-2; 7 positions agree with TRBD1. Germline V gene sequence: CDR1 LNHNV, CDR2 YYDKDF (reference sequence). The CDR3 is made up of 12 amino acids. With V trimmed by 5 bases and J by 8 bases, 5 bases remained unmatched. In DNA, the CDR3 is TGTGCCACCAGCCCTACAGGGGTGGGCTACACCTTC. Its translation: CATSPTGVGYTF.

The table lists this clone with a count of one. The genes are TRBV27 and TRBJ2-3; tentatively, D is TRBD1 (6 bases). Germline CDR1 and CDR2: MNHEY and SMNVEV (reference sequence). V was clipped by 5 bases and J by 2 bases, with 8 bases between them. CDR3 length: 13 amino acids. CDR3 coding DNA: TGTGCCAGCAGTGGACAGAACACAGATACGCAGTATTTT. Translated, it gives CASSGQNTDTQYF.

The V call is TRBV5-5, the J call TRBJ2-5; TRBD1 matches at 10 bases. CDR1 is SGHKS and CDR2 is YYEKEE in the germline V gene (reference sequence). The V gene end was trimmed by 1 base and the J gene end by 1 base; junction bases not matched to a gene: 7. There are 17 residues in the CDR3. The CDR3 nucleotides read TGTGCCAGCAGCTTGACCCCGGGGACAGGGGTCCAAGAGACCCAGTACTTC. This sequence encodes CASSLTPGTGVQETQYF.

The J gene is TRBJ1-2, the V gene TRBV2; a weak D match, TRBD1 (5 bases). The V end lost 6 bases, the J end lost 5 bases, and 13 bases lay between the germline ends. CDR1 and CDR2 from the germline V gene are SNHLY and FYNNEI. CDR3 length: 13 residues. The CDR3 protein is CASRAGLLYGYTF. In DNA, the CDR3 is TGTGCCAGCAGGGCGGGACTCCTATATGGCTACACCTTC.

The rearrangement joins TRBV2 to TRBJ2-2; a possible D gene is TRBD1 (5 bases). The CDR3 runs 13 residues. The V gene lost 6 bases and the J gene lost 4 bases, with 9 bases spanning the gap. Germline V gives CDR1 SNHLY, CDR2 FYNNEI. Here the CDR3 reads CASRWGSTGELFF. In nucleotides, the CDR3 is TGTGCCAGCAGATGGGGCTCCACCGGGGAGCTGTTTTTT.

The V and J genes are TRBV9 and TRBJ2-1, with D possibly matching TRBD1 (5 bases). The CDR3 consists of 15 residues. Germline V gene data show CDR1 as SGDLS and CDR2 as YYNGEE. The ends were cut back, 0 bases at V and 6 bases at J, with 13 bases in the middle. CDR3 in amino acids: CASSVVGVLGNEQFF. The CDR3 bases are TGTGCCAGCAGCGTAGTAGGGGTCCTTGGCAATGAGCAGTTCTTC.

The J gene is TRBJ1-5, the V gene TRBV19; TRBD1 matches 7 bases. V lost 7 bases to trimming and J lost 7 bases; unmatched junction nucleotides: 13. This CDR3 contains 15 residues. Per the germline V gene, CDR1 is LNHDA and CDR2 is SQIVND (reference sequence). The CDR3 here is CASTGIEGAEQPQHF. The DNA for the CDR3 is TGTGCCAGTACCGGGATTGAGGGGGCGGAACAGCCCCAGCATTTT.

This clone has only one observation. The chain links TRBV5-4 to TRBJ1-1; D call uncertain. The CDR3 consists of 13 residues. V was trimmed by 0 bases and J by 1 base, leaving 4 bases between them. The V gene's germline CDR1 is SGHNT and CDR2 YYREEE (reference sequence). CDR3 protein: CASSLGRNTEAFF. CDR3 coding DNA: TGTGCCAGCAGCTTGGGTAGGAACACTGAAGCTTTCTTT.

V and J are TRBV6-5 and TRBJ1-2, with D possibly being TRBD1 (5 bases). The V and J ends lost 4 bases and 8 bases respectively, with 17 bases between them. Germline CDR1 and CDR2: MNHEY and SVGAGI. There are 14 residues in the CDR3. Here the CDR3 DNA reads TGTGCCAGCAGTTTCCAGGGCCTCATGAGGGGCTACACCTTC. This gives the protein CASSFQGLMRGYTF.

The J gene is TRBJ1-2, the V gene TRBV27; a weak D match, TRBD1 (5 bases). V was clipped by 3 bases and J by 6 bases, with 20 bases between them. This CDR3 is 16 amino acids long. Germline lookup yields CDR1 MNHEY and CDR2 SMNVEV (reference sequence). The CDR3, as DNA: TGTGCCAGCAGTTTGACGGCCGGAAGTGGGGGGAATGGCTACACCTTC. It is translated as CASSLTAGSGGNGYTF.

V usage is TRBV19 and J usage is TRBJ2-1; 14 nucleotides align to TRBD2. The CDR3 has 14 amino acids. The ends lost 7 bases at V and 6 bases at J; junction bases unmatched: 2. Germline-derived CDR1 and CDR2 are LNHDA and SQIVND (reference sequence). CDR3 protein: CASTGLAGVNEQFF. CDR3 sequence (DNA): TGTGCCAGTACGGGACTAGCGGGAGTCAATGAGCAGTTCTTC. The full variable domain, completed using reference TRBV19 and TRBJ2-1, is DGGITQSPKYLFRKEGQNVTLSCEQNLNHDAMYWYRQDPGQGLRLIYYSQIVNDFQKGDIAEGYSVSREKKESFPLTVTSAQKNPTAFYLCASTGLAGVNEQFFGPGTRLTVL.

The J gene is TRBJ2-1, the V gene TRBV29-1; the match to TRBD1 covers 7 bases. This CDR3 comprises 12 residues. The germline V gene encodes CDR1 SQVTM and CDR2 ANQGSEA. The J segment lost 4 bases and the V segment lost 6 bases, leaving 3 bases of the junction unmatched. The CDR3 nucleotides read TGCAGCGTCGAACAGGGGTACAATGAGCAGTTCTTC. Encoded protein: CSVEQGYNEQFF.

This chain uses TRBV12-5 with TRBJ2-2, with 12 bases that match TRBD2. From germline, CDR1 is LGHNT and CDR2 FRNRAP. The CDR3 covers 17 residues. Trimming cost V 4 bases and J 6 bases; bases outside gene matches: 9. CDR3 in DNA: TGTGCTAGTGGTTCACCCCCTAGCGGGAGGGCGGCCGGGGAGCTGTTTTTT. Encoded protein: CASGSPPSGRAAGELFF.

The V gene is TRBV30, the J gene TRBJ1-6; TRBD1 matches at 9 bases. Germline CDR1 reads GTSNPN; CDR2 reads SVGIG (reference sequence). The V segment lost 1 base and the J segment 5 bases; nucleotides outside the gene matches: 6. This CDR3 is built from 16 residues. CDR3 loop: CAWSAQTGGNNSPLHF. CDR3 coding DNA: TGTGCCTGGAGTGCGCAGACAGGGGGAAATAATTCACCCCTCCACTTT.

The rearrangement uses TRBV4-1 and TRBJ2-2, with D perhaps matching TRBD2 (6 bases). The V gene's germline CDR1 is MGHRA and CDR2 YSYEKL. CDR3 length: 18 amino acids. The V end lost 0 bases, the J end lost 1 base, and 15 bases lay between the germline ends. The chain's CDR3 is CASSQEGWVSGNTGELFF. As DNA, the CDR3 is TGCGCCAGCAGCCAAGAAGGATGGGTTAGCGGGAACACCGGGGAGCTGTTTTTT.

The CDR3 nucleotides read TGCGCCAGCAGACAACAGGGACCCACCACAGATACGCAGTATTTT. It yields the protein CASRQQGPTTDTQYF. The rearrangement joins TRBV5-1 to TRBJ2-3; the D gene is possibly TRBD1 (6 bases). The germline V and J ends were trimmed by 5 bases and 2 bases, with 15 bases remaining between them. The CDR3 covers 15 residues. Germline V gives CDR1 SGHRS, CDR2 YFSETQ.

In its sample, this clone was seen a few times. The chain links TRBV19 to TRBJ1-4, with TRBD1 identical over 7 bases. Germline V gene data show CDR1 as LNHDA and CDR2 as SQIVND (reference sequence). The CDR3 covers 14 residues. The junction had 7 bases not matched to a gene; V was cut back by 6 bases and J by 6 bases. This CDR3 is CASRLQGFDEKLFF. CDR3 nucleotide sequence: TGTGCCAGTAGATTACAGGGGTTTGATGAAAAACTGTTTTTT.

In regard to this clone: Other DNA sequences of this sample code for an identical CDR3. The V and J genes are TRBV5-4 and TRBJ2-5; D possibly corresponds to TRBD1 (7 bases). CDR3 length equals 13 residues. Per the germline V gene, CDR1 is SGHNT and CDR2 is YYREEE (reference sequence). Deletions cut 4 bases from V and 3 bases from J, with 10 bases between. The CDR3 coding sequence is TGTGCCAGCAGCCTCAGGGGGGAAGAGACCCAGTACTTC. It is translated as CASSLRGEETQYF.

This clone is a singleton in its sample. This chain connects TRBV24-1 to TRBJ2-3, with TRBD2 identical over 7 bases. This CDR3 is 15 amino acids long. The germline gives CDR1 KGHDR, CDR2 SFDVKD. Trimming took 5 bases from V and 2 from J; bases not matched to a gene: 6. DNA of the CDR3: TGTGCCACCAGTGCACTACTAGCGAACACAGATACGCAGTATTTT. Amino acid sequence: CATSALLANTDTQYF.

V is TRBV6-4 and J is TRBJ2-2; 11 bases map to TRBD2. The CDR3 runs 14 residues. CDR1 and CDR2 (germline): MRHNA, SNTAGT. J was trimmed by 9 bases and V by 8 bases; bases with no gene match: 8. CDR3: CASSNSGGARELFF. The CDR3 nucleotides read TGTGCCAGCTCGAATAGCGGGGGGGCCCGGGAGCTGTTTTTT.

The chain employs TRBV5-1 and TRBJ1-4, with 8 bases matching TRBD1. V shed 4 bases and J 6 bases; nucleotides not matched to a gene: 8. The germline CDR1 and CDR2 sequences are SGHRS and YFSETQ. CDR3 size: 15 residues. The CDR3 is CASSPLGTGHEKLFF. CDR3 nucleotide sequence: TGCGCCAGCAGCCCTTTAGGGACAGGCCATGAAAAACTGTTTTTT.